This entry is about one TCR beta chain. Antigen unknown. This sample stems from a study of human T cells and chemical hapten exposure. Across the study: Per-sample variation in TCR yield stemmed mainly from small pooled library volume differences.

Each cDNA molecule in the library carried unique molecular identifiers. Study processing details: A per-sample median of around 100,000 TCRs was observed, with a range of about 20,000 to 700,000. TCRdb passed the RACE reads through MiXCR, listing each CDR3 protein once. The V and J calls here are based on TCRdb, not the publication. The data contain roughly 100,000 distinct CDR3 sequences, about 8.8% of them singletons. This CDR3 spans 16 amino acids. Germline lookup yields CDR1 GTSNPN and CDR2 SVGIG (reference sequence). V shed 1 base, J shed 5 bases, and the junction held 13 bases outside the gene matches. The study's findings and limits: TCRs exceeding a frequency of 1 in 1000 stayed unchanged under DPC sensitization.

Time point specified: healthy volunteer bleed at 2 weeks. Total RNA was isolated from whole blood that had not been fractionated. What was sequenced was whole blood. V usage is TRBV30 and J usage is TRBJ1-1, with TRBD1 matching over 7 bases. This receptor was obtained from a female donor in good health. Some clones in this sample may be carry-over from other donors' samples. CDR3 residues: CAWSGTDREGRTEAFF. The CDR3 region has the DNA TGTGCCTGGAGTGGTACTGACAGGGAAGGGAGAACTGAAGCTTTCTTT.